A selection of T cell receptor beta chains follows, all from one sample in a study of blood T cell repertoires in COVID-19. Assay used: immunoSEQ multiplex PCR; TCRdb lists only in-frame clones, some missing. The sample yields 250,000 or so clones, 85% to 95% seen once. Sequencing used PBMCs or T cells enriched from blood (not recorded which). The receptors come from a man between 35 and 55 years old who had been exposed to COVID-19. Each CDR3 is given with its conserved first and last residue. Each record gives: clone size, V gene, J gene, D gene, CDR3 DNA, CDR3 protein. A D gene is named only where the DNA matches it firmly. A clone size is listed for some rows: how often the clone was seen (once, few, many), or a class if it is expanded.

clone size: NA
V gene: TRBV30
J gene: TRBJ1-2
D gene: TRBD1
CDR3 DNA: TGTGCCTGGCGGACAGGGAGGCGAGGCTATGGCTACACCTTC
CDR3 protein: CAWRTGRRGYGYTF

clone size: NA
V gene: TRBV13
J gene: TRBJ2-7
D gene: NA
CDR3 DNA: TGTGCCAGCAGCTTCGGACTACCCTCCTACGAGCAGTACTTC
CDR3 protein: CASSFGLPSYEQYF

clone size: NA
V gene: TRBV7-7
J gene: TRBJ2-2
D gene: NA
CDR3 DNA: TGTGCTAGCAGCTCCGGTCGGCTAGTTAACACCGGGGAGCTGTTTTTT
CDR3 protein: CASSSGRLVNTGELFF

clone size: NA
V gene: TRBV4-3
J gene: TRBJ1-5
D gene: NA
CDR3 DNA: TGCGCCAGCAGCCTGGACACGTCGCGCAATCAGCCCCAGCATTTT
CDR3 protein: CASSLDTSRNQPQHF

clone size: NA
V gene: TRBV6-5
J gene: TRBJ1-3
D gene: NA
CDR3 DNA: TGTGCCAGCAGAACAGGGAGTGGAAACACCATATATTTT
CDR3 protein: CASRTGSGNTIYF

clone size: NA
V gene: TRBV10-1
J gene: TRBJ1-1
D gene: NA
CDR3 DNA: TGCGCCACCGCAGGTGATACCCCGGGAGGTACTGAAGCTTTCTTT
CDR3 protein: CATAGDTPGGTEAFF

clone size: NA
V gene: TRBV19
J gene: TRBJ2-1
D gene: TRBD1
CDR3 DNA: TGTGCCAGTAGTATCTCAACAGGGGGCGACGATGAGCAGTTCTTC
CDR3 protein: CASSISTGGDDEQFF

clone size: NA
V gene: TRBV28
J gene: TRBJ1-1
D gene: NA
CDR3 DNA: TGTGCCAGCAGTGAGATCAAATGGGGGCGCTATGAAGCTTTCTTT
CDR3 protein: CASSEIKWGRYEAFF

clone size: NA
V gene: TRBV9
J gene: TRBJ2-1
D gene: NA
CDR3 DNA: TGTGCCAGCAGCGTGCTAGCATTGGACAATGAGCAGTTCTTC
CDR3 protein: CASSVLALDNEQFF

clone size: few
V gene: TRBV2
J gene: TRBJ2-2
D gene: TRBD2
CDR3 DNA: TGTGCCAGCATCTTGGGACTAGCGGGAGGTACCGGGGAGCTGTTTTTT
CDR3 protein: CASILGLAGGTGELFF

clone size: NA
V gene: TRBV19
J gene: TRBJ1-4
D gene: TRBD1
CDR3 DNA: TGTGCCAGTAGTTCAGAGGGACAGCTTAATGAAAAACTGTTTTTT
CDR3 protein: CASSSEGQLNEKLFF

clone size: once
V gene: TRBV28
J gene: TRBJ2-1
D gene: NA
CDR3 DNA: TGTGCCAGCAGTTTAGCGCGTAGCTCCTACAATGAGCAGTTCTTC
CDR3 protein: CASSLARSSYNEQFF

clone size: NA
V gene: TRBV2
J gene: TRBJ2-7
D gene: TRBD2
CDR3 DNA: TGTGCCCGCATGGCCGAGCGGGGGAAACCTTCCTACGAGCAGTACTTC
CDR3 protein: CARMAERGKPSYEQYF

clone size: NA
V gene: TRBV7-6
J gene: TRBJ2-1
D gene: NA
CDR3 DNA: TGTGCCAGCAGCTTAGTCGATAGAGGCAATGAGCAGTTCTTC
CDR3 protein: CASSLVDRGNEQFF

clone size: NA
V gene: TRBV9
J gene: TRBJ2-3
D gene: NA
CDR3 DNA: TGTGCCAGCAGCGTAGGGGCGACACCAAATACGCAGTATTTT
CDR3 protein: CASSVGATPNTQYF

clone size: NA
V gene: TRBV19
J gene: TRBJ2-6
D gene: NA
CDR3 DNA: TGTGCCAGTAGTATAGTTAGGGGCCCCGCTTCCGGGGCCAACGTCCTGACTTTC
CDR3 protein: CASSIVRGPASGANVLTF

clone size: few
V gene: TRBV6-5
J gene: TRBJ1-1
D gene: NA
CDR3 DNA: TGTGCCAGCAGTCCCAGGGTAGTCGGGCACACTGAAGCTTTCTTT
CDR3 protein: CASSPRVVGHTEAFF

clone size: NA
V gene: TRBV28
J gene: TRBJ1-4
D gene: TRBD1
CDR3 DNA: TGTGCCAGCAGCAGGACAGGGCTGGGGTCGGAAAAACTGTTTTTT
CDR3 protein: CASSRTGLGSEKLFF

clone size: NA
V gene: TRBV5-1
J gene: TRBJ2-4
D gene: NA
CDR3 DNA: TGCGCCAGCAGCTTGGGAGGAGAAATGCTGGACTCGACCAAAAACATTCAGTACTTC
CDR3 protein: CASSLGGEMLDSTKNIQYF

clone size: NA
V gene: TRBV7-9
J gene: TRBJ2-5
D gene: NA
CDR3 DNA: TGTGCCAGCAGCCGCCCGAGGCCCCAAGAGACCCAGTACTTC
CDR3 protein: CASSRPRPQETQYF

clone size: NA
V gene: TRBV30
J gene: TRBJ1-1
D gene: NA
CDR3 DNA: TGTGCCTGGAGTGCGGGACTCTTGAACACTGAAGCTTTCTTT
CDR3 protein: CAWSAGLLNTEAFF

clone size: NA
V gene: TRBV7-2
J gene: TRBJ2-7
D gene: TRBD1
CDR3 DNA: TGTGCCAGCAGCAAAATGGGACAGGGGGCGTACGAGCAGTACTTC
CDR3 protein: CASSKMGQGAYEQYF

clone size: NA
V gene: TRBV7-9
J gene: TRBJ2-7
D gene: NA
CDR3 DNA: TGTGCCAGCAGCTCCGACTGGAGCTCCTACGAGCAGTACTTC
CDR3 protein: CASSSDWSSYEQYF

clone size: NA
V gene: TRBV6-4
J gene: TRBJ1-5
D gene: NA
CDR3 DNA: TGTGCCAGCACCCAGGACAGAAGGAGCAATCAGCCCCAGCATTTT
CDR3 protein: CASTQDRRSNQPQHF

clone size: NA
V gene: TRBV12-5
J gene: TRBJ2-2
D gene: TRBD2
CDR3 DNA: TGTGCTAGTGGCCTGCTTGCGGGAGGTGCCACCGGGGAGCTGTTTTTT
CDR3 protein: CASGLLAGGATGELFF

clone size: NA
V gene: TRBV5-1
J gene: TRBJ2-1
D gene: NA
CDR3 DNA: TGCGCCAGCAGCTTGGGTCCGGACAGCTCCTACAATGAGCAGTTCTTC
CDR3 protein: CASSLGPDSSYNEQFF

clone size: NA
V gene: TRBV18
J gene: TRBJ2-3
D gene: NA
CDR3 DNA: TGTGCCAGCTCACCAGAACCGGGGGGCCCAGATACGCAGTATTTT
CDR3 protein: CASSPEPGGPDTQYF

clone size: NA
V gene: TRBV7-3
J gene: TRBJ2-2
D gene: TRBD2
CDR3 DNA: TGTGCCAGCAGCTCTACACTAGCGTCGGTGTTTACGGGGGAGCTGTTTTTT
CDR3 protein: CASSSTLASVFTGELFF

clone size: NA
V gene: TRBV10-1
J gene: TRBJ2-3
D gene: TRBD2
CDR3 DNA: TGCGCCAGCAGGTTGGGCGGGAGGGAGAATACGCAGTATTTT
CDR3 protein: CASRLGGRENTQYF

clone size: NA
V gene: TRBV14
J gene: TRBJ2-3
D gene: TRBD2
CDR3 DNA: TGTGCCAGCAGCCAAGTAGAAGCGGGGCCCACAGATACGCAGTATTTT
CDR3 protein: CASSQVEAGPTDTQYF

clone size: NA
V gene: TRBV15
J gene: TRBJ2-7
D gene: TRBD1
CDR3 DNA: TGTGCCACCAGCAGTGACAGGGGAGTCCACGAGCAGTACTTC
CDR3 protein: CATSSDRGVHEQYF

clone size: once
V gene: TRBV2
J gene: TRBJ2-3
D gene: NA
CDR3 DNA: TGTGCCAGCAGCCGGGGGATCACAGATACGCAGTATTTT
CDR3 protein: CASSRGITDTQYF

clone size: NA
V gene: TRBV4-1
J gene: TRBJ2-5
D gene: TRBD2
CDR3 DNA: TGCGCCAGCAGCCAAGCAATCGCGGGAGATTCGGATGAGACCCAGTACTTC
CDR3 protein: CASSQAIAGDSDETQYF

clone size: once
V gene: TRBV7-6
J gene: TRBJ2-1
D gene: TRBD2
CDR3 DNA: TGTGCCAGCAGCTTAATTCTGGCGGGAGGTCTTGCCAATGAGCAGTTCTTC
CDR3 protein: CASSLILAGGLANEQFF

clone size: NA
V gene: TRBV15
J gene: TRBJ2-2
D gene: TRBD1
CDR3 DNA: TGTGCCACCAGCAGATTAGGACAGGGGAGGGCCGGGGAGCTGTTTTTT
CDR3 protein: CATSRLGQGRAGELFF

clone size: NA
V gene: TRBV6-5
J gene: TRBJ1-6
D gene: NA
CDR3 DNA: TGTGCCAGCAGTTACGGGACTTATAATTCACCCCTCCACTTT
CDR3 protein: CASSYGTYNSPLHF

clone size: NA
V gene: TRBV6-5
J gene: TRBJ1-4
D gene: NA
CDR3 DNA: TGTGCCAGCGGGGGGTGGGCAGAAAATGAAAAACTGTTTTTT
CDR3 protein: CASGGWAENEKLFF

clone size: NA
V gene: TRBV27
J gene: TRBJ2-5
D gene: NA
CDR3 DNA: TGTGCCAGCGCGACCTCTTGGGCGACGACCCAGTACTTC
CDR3 protein: CASATSWATTQYF

clone size: NA
V gene: TRBV5-4
J gene: TRBJ1-1
D gene: NA
CDR3 DNA: TGTGCCAGCAGCCTCGGGGACACTGAAGCTTTCTTT
CDR3 protein: CASSLGDTEAFF

clone size: NA
V gene: TRBV29-1
J gene: TRBJ1-1
D gene: NA
CDR3 DNA: TGCAGCGTTAACAGAGACATGAACACTGAAGCTTTCTTT
CDR3 protein: CSVNRDMNTEAFF

clone size: many
V gene: TRBV19
J gene: TRBJ2-3
D gene: NA
CDR3 DNA: TGTGCCAGTAGTATTCCTAGCGGCACAGATACGCAGTATTTT
CDR3 protein: CASSIPSGTDTQYF

clone size: once
V gene: TRBV24-1
J gene: TRBJ2-7
D gene: NA
CDR3 DNA: TGTGCCACCAGTGGTGACACGAGCTCCTACGAGCAGTACTTC
CDR3 protein: CATSGDTSSYEQYF

clone size: NA
V gene: TRBV9
J gene: TRBJ1-4
D gene: NA
CDR3 DNA: TGTGCCAGCAGCGTAGAAAGAGGTCCTGAAAAACTGTTTTTT
CDR3 protein: CASSVERGPEKLFF

clone size: once
V gene: TRBV9
J gene: TRBJ2-3
D gene: TRBD2
CDR3 DNA: TGTGCCAGCAGCCCCTTAGCGGGCTTCAGCACAGATACGCAGTATTTT
CDR3 protein: CASSPLAGFSTDTQYF

clone size: NA
V gene: TRBV19
J gene: TRBJ1-1
D gene: NA
CDR3 DNA: TGTGCCAGTAGTACCACGGGGGGCCCGAACACTGAAGCTTTCTTT
CDR3 protein: CASSTTGGPNTEAFF

clone size: once
V gene: TRBV18
J gene: TRBJ1-6
D gene: NA
CDR3 DNA: TGTGCCAGCTCGCCGGGTGTCCCGGATAATTCACCCCTCCACTTT
CDR3 protein: CASSPGVPDNSPLHF

clone size: once
V gene: TRBV18
J gene: TRBJ1-3
D gene: NA
CDR3 DNA: TGTGCCAGCTCGCTTACCCAGTTGGCCTCTGGAAACACCATATATTTT
CDR3 protein: CASSLTQLASGNTIYF

clone size: NA
V gene: TRBV25-1
J gene: TRBJ2-7
D gene: NA
CDR3 DNA: TGTGCCAGCACGGGTAAACTCGGACAGCCTAGCTCCTACGAGCAGTACTTC
CDR3 protein: CASTGKLGQPSSYEQYF

clone size: NA
V gene: TRBV5-1
J gene: TRBJ1-1
D gene: TRBD1
CDR3 DNA: TGCGCCAGCAGCTGGTTTGGTGGGACAGGGAACATGAACACTGAAGCTTTCTTT
CDR3 protein: CASSWFGGTGNMNTEAFF

clone size: NA
V gene: TRBV18
J gene: TRBJ2-5
D gene: TRBD2
CDR3 DNA: TGTGCCAGCTCACAATATATCGCGGGAGGGGAAGAGACCCAGTACTTC
CDR3 protein: CASSQYIAGGEETQYF

clone size: NA
V gene: TRBV7-2
J gene: TRBJ2-7
D gene: NA
CDR3 DNA: TGTGCCAGCAGCTTAGATGGACTATCAACCTACGAGCAGTACTTC
CDR3 protein: CASSLDGLSTYEQYF

clone size: NA
V gene: TRBV6-2/TRBV6-3
J gene: TRBJ2-1
D gene: TRBD2
CDR3 DNA: TGTGCCAGCAGTTACTCGATCGGGGACTACTACAATGAGCAGTTCTTC
CDR3 protein: CASSYSIGDYYNEQFF

clone size: NA
V gene: TRBV27
J gene: TRBJ2-2
D gene: TRBD2
CDR3 DNA: TGTGCCAGCAGTCCGACTAGCGGGAGGGCCGGGGCCGGGGAGCTGTTTTTT
CDR3 protein: CASSPTSGRAGAGELFF

clone size: NA
V gene: TRBV7-3
J gene: TRBJ1-2
D gene: TRBD1
CDR3 DNA: TGTGCCAGCAGCTCGACAGGGGGCAATGGCTACACCTTC
CDR3 protein: CASSSTGGNGYTF

clone size: NA
V gene: TRBV7-6
J gene: TRBJ2-2
D gene: TRBD2
CDR3 DNA: TGTGCCAGCAGCGCTCCTAGCGGGAGCGCCGGGGAGCTGTTTTTT
CDR3 protein: CASSAPSGSAGELFF